A selection of T cell receptor beta chains follows, all from one sample in a study of CD8+ T cells in alopecia areata. The repertoire was sequenced with immunoSEQ multiplex PCR; TCRdb's copy has only in-frame clones and lacks some. The table has under 300,000 clones, about 62% seen once. This specimen consisted of CD4+ T cells sorted from blood, obtained around week 53, from a patient treated with tofacitinib. These TCRs come from a human donor with alopecia areata. CDR3s include the opening cysteine and the closing phenylalanine or tryptophan. Rows give clone size only sometimes, using once, few, many, or a class for an expanded clone.

J gene | clone size | V gene | CDR3 protein
TRBJ1-6 | . | TRBV30 | CAWSVNQNNSPLHF
TRBJ1-1 | . | TRBV30 | CAWSVGPGGTEAFF
TRBJ2-1 | . | TRBV7-2 | CASSLEERPTVENEQFF
TRBJ1-1 | . | TRBV7-6 | CASSQTGGEAEAFF
TRBJ2-2 | . | TRBV9 | CASSVGVNTGELFF
TRBJ2-1 | . | TRBV18 | CASSPSPSRDRQFF
TRBJ2-1 | . | TRBV29-1 | CSVETRGSSYNEQFF
TRBJ2-2 | . | TRBV15 | CATSRVGQGSGELFF
TRBJ2-7 | . | TRBV18 | CASSPPGLSSYEQYF
TRBJ2-2 | . | TRBV7-9 | CASSSRGRDTGELFF
TRBJ2-7 | . | TRBV4-2 | CASSPLTASNEQYF
TRBJ1-1 | few | TRBV15 | CATEGRGSAEAFF
TRBJ2-7 | . | TRBV29-1 | CSVSWRPSDEQYF
TRBJ2-2 | few | TRBV10-3 | CAISDRTGELFF
TRBJ2-7 | . | TRBV4-1 | CASSQRTRDRTYEQYF
TRBJ1-5 | . | TRBV30 | CAWSVQVDQPQHF
TRBJ2-5 | . | TRBV10-3 | CAISASQGGRQETQYF
TRBJ2-7 | . | TRBV4-1 | CASSQDWGRAGSYEQYF
TRBJ2-5 | few | TRBV18 | CASSPLRDAGRAETQYF
TRBJ2-5 | . | TRBV5-6 | CASSLLAGAAQETQYF
TRBJ2-7 | . | TRBV6-5 | CASSYQPPGQSYEQYF
TRBJ2-2 | . | TRBV18 | CASSPHTGVTGELFF
TRBJ1-1 | . | TRBV29-1 | CSVERGTRATEAFF
TRBJ2-5 | . | TRBV29-1 | CSVSDGAETQYF
TRBJ2-7 | . | TRBV27 | CASRDRSYEQYF
TRBJ2-7 | few | TRBV5-6 | CASSMGSYEQYF
TRBJ2-3 | . | TRBV30 | CAWSVNQDTQYF
TRBJ1-6 | . | TRBV30 | CACLGSSYNSPLHF
TRBJ1-1 | . | TRBV18 | CASSPELGDTEAFF
TRBJ1-1 | . | TRBV7-6 | CASSLGAGWTTEAFF
TRBJ2-5 | . | TRBV4-3 | CASSQGLAGETQYF
TRBJ2-5 | . | TRBV7-7 | CASSLGLRETQYF
TRBJ1-2 | few | TRBV11-2 | CASSLAFANYGYTF
TRBJ2-1 | . | TRBV29-1 | CSHGQGALVEQFF
TRBJ2-7 | . | TRBV6-6 | CASSRAGVSYEQYF
TRBJ1-4 | few | TRBV9 | CASTVTGASGEKLFF
TRBJ2-1 | . | TRBV7-3 | CASSPTRQGNHNEQFF
TRBJ2-5 | . | TRBV5-4 | CASSFPGQLEETQYF
TRBJ2-3 | . | TRBV4-1 | CASTQLAGDHTDTQYF
TRBJ1-6 | . | TRBV4-2 | CASSGHLGDTFNSPLHF
TRBJ2-7 | few | TRBV5-1 | CASSPEGYEQYF
TRBJ1-2 | . | TRBV2 | CARSTLSAYGYTF
TRBJ1-6 | . | TRBV9 | CASSVRDRDSPLHF
TRBJ2-7 | once | TRBV7-2 | CASSFFSGQHYEQYF
TRBJ2-3 | . | TRBV18 | CASSPLERVTTDTQYF
TRBJ2-5 | . | TRBV2 | CASSRRGRQETQYF
TRBJ2-1 | . | TRBV5-1 | CASSLVRDEQFF
TRBJ1-1 | . | TRBV7-9 | CASSSLSSTEAFF
TRBJ2-3 | few | TRBV5-6 | CASSLTSGRDTDTQYF
TRBJ1-2 | . | TRBV23-1 | CASIEQVYGYTF
TRBJ1-6 | . | TRBV6-6 | CASSDTFQPLHF
TRBJ1-1 | once | TRBV5-6 | CASSLPTATEAFF
TRBJ1-1 | . | TRBV30 | CAWSVGDGWNTEAFF
TRBJ2-1 | . | TRBV5-1 | CASSLVAGTDNEQFF
TRBJ2-1 | few | TRBV6-6 | CASSSTGAGEQFF
TRBJ1-1 | . | TRBV18 | CASSPGTGTEAFF
TRBJ2-7 | . | TRBV2 | CASSVTRTSGGYEQYF